The clone carrying this T cell receptor beta chain has just one count. The data were taken from a study of blood T cell repertoires in COVID-19. The wider study: Whether acute or convalescent, the COVID-19 samples came from the United States, Italy and Spain. T cells, B-cell-depleted T cells, or PBMCs supplied cDNA or gDNA.

This CDR3 is built from 14 residues. Trimming stripped 5 bases from V and 4 bases from J, with 12 bases between. Germline V gene data show CDR1 as MDHEN and CDR2 as SYDVKM. In the original analysis: Estimation of nucleated cell counts was performed using reference gene primer amplification. Assay used: immunoSEQ multiplex PCR; TCRdb lists only in-frame clones, some missing. The D gene and trimming were derived from the DNA, and the V and J assignments and clone size from that table. The profile shows 180,000 or so clones, around 83% of them singletons. J is TRBJ1-5 and V is TRBV28; no firm D call. This receptor was taken from a woman of 80 years or more in a cohort sampled during active or convalescent COVID-19. Material: peripheral blood. In nucleotides, the CDR3 is TGTGCCAGCAGTGAATCAGGAACTAATCAGCCCCAGCATTTT. As protein: CASSESGTNQPQHF.